One sample yielded the 22 T cell receptor beta chains listed below, sequenced in a study of blood T cell repertoires in COVID-19. This table comes from immunoSEQ multiplex PCR, and its TCRdb copy is limited to in-frame clones, with some not included. This table holds 200,000 or so clones, around 83% found once. The sequencing sample was made of peripheral blood. The receptors shown here come from a man aged 45-65 years who had recovered from COVID-19.

This clone was detected once. The genes are TRBV6-5 and TRBJ2-1, with TRBD2 matching 8 bases. J lost 4 bases, V lost 5 bases, and 7 bases had no gene match. The germline V gene encodes CDR1 MNHEY and CDR2 SVGAGI. The CDR3 is 15 residues long. CDR3 sequence: CASSLSGSRYNEQFF. The CDR3 coding sequence is TGTGCCAGCAGTCTCAGCGGGAGTCGGTACAATGAGCAGTTCTTC.

The genes are TRBV24-1 and TRBJ1-2; weak D call: TRBD1 (5 bases). This CDR3 is built from 18 residues. Germline-derived CDR1 and CDR2 are KGHDR and SFDVKD. V lost 5 bases to trimming and J lost 4 bases, with 25 bases between them. The DNA of the CDR3 is TGTGCCACCAGTGTCAATCGGGGGACGGCCACCGGGGGCTATGGCTACACCTTC. Translating it yields CATSVNRGTATGGYGYTF.

The V call is TRBV6-2 or TRBV6-3, the J call TRBJ2-3; D remains unclear. Trimming pared 2 bases from V and 0 bases from J, leaving 15 bases between. The CDR3 runs to 17 residues. Germline V CDR1 and CDR2: MNHEY, SVGEGT. CDR3 coding DNA: TGTGCCAGCAGTTACAGTCGACATACGCCAAGCACAGATACGCAGTATTTT. Translation: CASSYSRHTPSTDTQYF.

This clone turned up a few times. The V and J genes are TRBV6-5 and TRBJ2-7; tentatively, D is TRBD1 (6 bases). Per the germline V gene, CDR1 is MNHEY and CDR2 is SVGAGI. V lost 6 bases and J lost 1, with 13 bases in between. This CDR3 has 14 residues. The chain's CDR3 is CASRGTGTSYEQYF. The CDR3 bases are TGTGCCAGCAGGGGCACAGGGACGTCCTACGAGCAGTACTTC.

The chain combines TRBV11-2 with TRBJ2-1; 13 nucleotides line up with TRBD2. This CDR3 comprises 15 residues. Germline values: CDR1 SGHAT, CDR2 FQNNGV. Germline trimming cut 6 bases from V and 4 bases from J; bases unmatched to any gene: 3. The CDR3 nucleotides read TGTGCCAGCAGGACGGGACTAGCGGGATACAATGAGCAGTTCTTC. Residues: CASRTGLAGYNEQFF.

The V and J genes are TRBV5-1 and TRBJ1-5, with TRBD1 matching 7 bases. In germline, CDR1 is SGHRS, CDR2 YFSETQ. The V segment lost 0 bases and the J segment 7 bases; nucleotides outside the gene matches: 4. This CDR3 has 14 residues. CDR3 sequence reads: CASSLAPGGQPQHF. The CDR3 DNA sequence: TGCGCCAGCAGCTTGGCCCCAGGGGGACAGCCCCAGCATTTT.

The V call is TRBV15, the J call TRBJ2-1; 13 nucleotides agree with TRBD2. The CDR3 loop spans 16 amino acids. Germline V CDR1 and CDR2: LNHNV, YYDKDF (reference sequence). V was pared by 3 bases and J by 7 bases, with 6 bases of the junction left unmatched. The CDR3 here is CATSSIRTSGRNEQFF. DNA of the CDR3: TGTGCCACCAGCAGTATCCGGACTAGCGGGAGAAATGAGCAGTTCTTC.

This clone was seen once. J is TRBJ1-2 and V is TRBV4-1, with D unclear. This CDR3 has 14 residues. Trimming pared 4 bases from V and 5 bases from J, leaving 14 bases between. CDR1 is MGHRA, CDR2 YSYEKL, per germline. The CDR3: CASSPAVSPYGYTF. As DNA, the CDR3 is TGCGCCAGCAGCCCAGCGGTCTCACCATATGGCTACACCTTC.

The chain recombines TRBV27 with TRBJ2-6; TRBD1 aligns across 9 bases. CDR1 is MNHEY and CDR2 is SMNVEV in the germline V gene (reference sequence). The CDR3 consists of 17 residues. V shed 5 bases, J shed 0 bases, and the junction held 5 bases outside the gene matches. CDR3 loop: CASSPGTGPSGANVLTF. The CDR3 DNA reads as TGTGCCAGCAGTCCCGGGACAGGGCCCTCTGGGGCCAACGTCCTGACTTTC.

This clone showed up just a few times. This chain links TRBV19 with TRBJ1-5; no reliable D call. Trimming left V 2 bases short and J 7 bases short, with 9 bases between. The CDR3 contains 13 residues. Germline CDR1 reads LNHDA; CDR2 reads SQIVND (reference sequence). The CDR3 is CASSIQVGQPQHF. CDR3 DNA sequence: TGTGCCAGTAGTATACAGGTAGGACAGCCCCAGCATTTT. Filled out from reference TRBV19 and TRBJ1-5, the complete variable domain reads DGGITQSPKYLFRKEGQNVTLSCEQNLNHDAMYWYRQDPGQGLRLIYYSQIVNDFQKGDIAEGYSVSREKKESFPLTVTSAQKNPTAFYLCASSIQVGQPQHFGDGTRLSIL.

The chain carries TRBV19 and TRBJ2-7, with 8 positions matching TRBD2. Unmatched junction bases numbered 10, after V lost 4 bases and J lost 5 bases. The length of the CDR3 is 15 residues. The germline CDR1 and CDR2 sequences are LNHDA and SQIVND (reference sequence). CDR3 loop: CASSNTGTRGDEQYF. CDR3 nucleotide sequence: TGTGCCAGTAGTAATACCGGGACTAGAGGTGACGAGCAGTACTTC.

This clone was counted a few times. The chain joins TRBV4-1 to TRBJ1-1, with D maybe TRBD1 (5 bases). The CDR3 is 13 residues long. Per germline, CDR1 MGHRA and CDR2 YSYEKL. Trimming removed 4 bases from V and 1 base from J, with 7 bases in between. The CDR3 DNA follows: TGCGCCAGCAGCCGGGGGGAGAACACTGAAGCTTTCTTT. It encodes CASSRGENTEAFF.

Only a few counts were recorded for this clone. The V call is TRBV2, the J call TRBJ1-5; unclear D gene. V was trimmed by 2 bases and J by 11 bases, leaving 16 bases between them. In germline, CDR1 is SNHLY, CDR2 FYNNEI. The CDR3 runs to 14 residues. The CDR3 DNA reads TGTGCCAGCAGTGAATCCCCGGAGGGTATGTCCCAGCATTTT. This codes for CASSESPEGMSQHF.

The rearrangement uses TRBV15 and TRBJ2-2; a possible D gene is TRBD1 (7 bases). CDR3 length equals 17 residues. The V gene's germline CDR1 is LNHNV and CDR2 YYDKDF (reference sequence). V was shortened by 0 bases and J by 3 bases, with 14 bases between the two germline ends. The DNA for the CDR3 is TGTGCCACCAGCAGAGATCGGCGCAGGGGGGACACCGGGGAGCTGTTTTTT. Translation: CATSRDRRRGDTGELFF.

This sequence joins TRBV6-5 and TRBJ2-7, with 8 bases identical to TRBD2. Germline trimming cut 7 bases from V and 2 bases from J; bases unmatched to any gene: 1. The CDR3 has 12 amino acids. In germline, CDR1 is MNHEY, CDR2 SVGAGI. CDR3 nucleotides: TGTGCCAGCACACTAGCGGCCTACGAGCAGTACTTC. This sequence encodes CASTLAAYEQYF.

This chain connects TRBV30 to TRBJ1-1, with 10 bases matching TRBD1. Germline V gene sequence: CDR1 GTSNPN, CDR2 SVGIG (reference sequence). The CDR3 totals 14 residues. The V and J ends lost 8 bases and 4 bases, in that order; junction bases with no gene match: 10. Here the CDR3 DNA reads TGTGCCAGCCGGGACAGGGGTTTGAGCACTGAAGCTTTCTTT. Protein product: CASRDRGLSTEAFF.

The rearrangement links TRBV28 to TRBJ1-1; 7 bases line up with TRBD1. Trimming cost V 10 bases and J 0 bases; bases outside gene matches: 17. Per the germline V gene, CDR1 is MDHEN and CDR2 is SYDVKM. CDR3 length equals 17 residues. The chain's CDR3 is CAIKKRQQGRMNTEAFF. CDR3 DNA: TGTGCCATCAAAAAACGGCAACAGGGGCGCATGAACACTGAAGCTTTCTTT.

This chain joins TRBV7-9 and TRBJ2-7, with TRBD1 identical over 9 bases. The CDR3 extends over 15 amino acids. Germline CDR1 is SEHNR and CDR2 is FQNEAQ (reference sequence). The ends lost 1 base at V and 5 bases at J; junction bases unmatched: 6. For the CDR3, the DNA is TGTGCCAGCAGCTTAGGCGGGACAGGGAGGAACGAGCAGTACTTC. It encodes CASSLGGTGRNEQYF.

V usage is TRBV29-1 and J usage is TRBJ2-1; TRBD1 matches 9 bases. The germline gives CDR1 SQVTM, CDR2 ANQGSEA. The junction had 8 bases not matched to a gene; V was cut back by 3 bases and J by 5 bases. The CDR3 sequence is 15 residues long. In DNA form, the CDR3 reads TGCAGCGTTGAGGCCAACAGGGGGCGTAACAATGAGCAGTTCTTC. Protein: CSVEANRGRNNEQFF.

The chain joins TRBV9 to TRBJ1-1; D unclear. The V end lost 0 bases, the J end lost 3 bases, and 12 bases lay between the germline ends. Per germline, CDR1 SGDLS and CDR2 YYNGEE. The CDR3 runs 15 residues. This CDR3 reads CASSVGAGGDTEAFF. The CDR3 nucleotides are TGTGCCAGCAGCGTAGGGGCAGGCGGGGACACTGAAGCTTTCTTT.

The chain links TRBV28 to TRBJ1-1, with a possible D match to TRBD1 (5 bases). Germline V CDR1 and CDR2: MDHEN, SYDVKM. The ends were cut back, 6 bases at V and 5 bases at J, with 13 bases in the middle. The CDR3 runs 13 residues. CDR3 protein: CASRPGGRTEAFF. As DNA, the CDR3 is TGTGCCAGCAGACCGGGGGGAAGGACTGAAGCTTTCTTT.

Regarding this clone: One end of the junction does not line up with germline, which may come from a read error. This chain links TRBV5-6 with TRBJ2-1, with TRBD2 identical over 7 bases. This CDR3 has 13 amino acids. The germline V gene encodes CDR1 SGHDT and CDR2 YYEEEE. CDR3 in amino acids: CASSSNRDYRLLF. The CDR3 bases are TGTGCCAGCAGCTCAAACCGGGACTACCGTCTGCTCTTC.